A selection of T cell receptor beta chains follows, all from one sample in a study of cytotoxic CD8 clonotypes in ibrutinib-treated CLL. TCRdb's copy holds only in-frame clones and misses some; the assay was immunoSEQ multiplex PCR. Of roughly 330,000 clones listed, roughly 70% were seen once; the top ten hold about 5.9%. Sequencing used PBMCs, obtained after 36 months of ibrutinib treatment. Source of these receptors: a human donor with chronic lymphocytic leukemia. Each CDR3 is given with its conserved first and last residue. The D gene is left open where the match is weak. Size values are once, few and many counts, or a class for expanded clones, and some rows have none.

V gene: TRBV6-5; clone size: -; J gene: TRBJ1-2; D gene: -; CDR3 protein: CASRTQTDYGYTF; CDR3 DNA: TGTGCCAGCAGGACCCAGACAGATTATGGCTACACCTTC
V gene: TRBV19; clone size: -; J gene: TRBJ1-5; D gene: -; CDR3 protein: CASSPRPWYSNQPQHF; CDR3 DNA: TGTGCCAGTAGTCCCCGCCCCTGGTATAGCAATCAGCCCCAGCATTTT
V gene: TRBV5-1; clone size: -; J gene: TRBJ2-7; D gene: -; CDR3 protein: CASRPDGRYEQYF; CDR3 DNA: TGCGCCAGCAGACCGGACGGCCGCTACGAGCAGTACTTC
V gene: TRBV29-1; clone size: -; J gene: TRBJ2-7; D gene: TRBD2; CDR3 protein: CSVEDRGLAGVGTGYEQYF; CDR3 DNA: TGCAGCGTTGAAGACAGGGGACTAGCGGGAGTTGGAACTGGGTACGAGCAGTACTTC
V gene: TRBV11-2; clone size: -; J gene: TRBJ2-7; D gene: -; CDR3 protein: CASSRRLIPYEQYF; CDR3 DNA: TGTGCCAGCAGTCGACGACTGATTCCCTACGAGCAGTACTTC
V gene: TRBV23-1; clone size: few; J gene: TRBJ2-5; D gene: -; CDR3 protein: CASSQDETQYF; CDR3 DNA: TGCGCCAGCAGTCAAGACGAGACCCAGTACTTC
V gene: TRBV7-6; clone size: -; J gene: TRBJ1-1; D gene: -; CDR3 protein: CASSSLGGRIMNTEAFF; CDR3 DNA: TGTGCCAGCAGCTCCCTTGGGGGGCGAATCATGAACACTGAAGCTTTCTTT
V gene: TRBV7-2; clone size: -; J gene: TRBJ2-5; D gene: TRBD2; CDR3 protein: CASSLDLGTSPETQYF; CDR3 DNA: TGTGCCAGCAGCTTAGACTTGGGGACTAGCCCGGAGACCCAGTACTTC
V gene: TRBV7-2; clone size: -; J gene: TRBJ2-7; D gene: -; CDR3 protein: CASSLVEYEQYF; CDR3 DNA: TGTGCCAGCAGCTTAGTCGAGTACGAGCAGTACTTC
V gene: TRBV4-1; clone size: few; J gene: TRBJ1-1; D gene: TRBD1; CDR3 protein: CASSQGQGPNTEAFF; CDR3 DNA: TGCGCCAGCAGCCAAGGACAGGGTCCGAACACTGAAGCTTTCTTT
V gene: TRBV5-1; clone size: -; J gene: TRBJ2-2; D gene: -; CDR3 protein: CASSISAGELFF; CDR3 DNA: TGCGCCAGCAGCATTTCGGCCGGGGAGCTGTTTTTT
V gene: TRBV11-2; clone size: -; J gene: TRBJ1-1; D gene: TRBD1; CDR3 protein: CASSAWDSTNTEAFF; CDR3 DNA: TGTGCCAGCAGCGCCTGGGACAGCACGAACACTGAAGCTTTCTTT
V gene: TRBV7-2; clone size: -; J gene: TRBJ1-4; D gene: -; CDR3 protein: CASSLDGATNEKLFF; CDR3 DNA: TGTGCCAGCAGCTTGGACGGAGCAACTAATGAAAAACTGTTTTTT
V gene: TRBV2; clone size: -; J gene: TRBJ2-7; D gene: TRBD2; CDR3 protein: CASRGPLAGKAYEQYF; CDR3 DNA: TGTGCCAGCAGAGGCCCCCTAGCGGGGAAGGCCTACGAGCAGTACTTC
V gene: TRBV6-5; clone size: -; J gene: TRBJ1-2; D gene: -; CDR3 protein: CASRGGVNYGYTF; CDR3 DNA: TGTGCCAGCAGAGGGGGGGTTAACTATGGCTACACCTTC
V gene: TRBV7-8; clone size: -; J gene: TRBJ1-2; D gene: -; CDR3 protein: CASSSRRGLRGNDGYTF; CDR3 DNA: TGTGCCAGCAGCTCGCGCAGGGGACTAAGGGGGAACGATGGCTACACCTTC
V gene: TRBV7-6; clone size: -; J gene: TRBJ2-1; D gene: TRBD2; CDR3 protein: CASSLALRTSDNEQFF; CDR3 DNA: TGTGCCAGCAGCTTAGCGCTAAGGACTAGCGACAATGAGCAGTTCTTC
V gene: TRBV9; clone size: -; J gene: TRBJ2-3; D gene: -; CDR3 protein: CASAWGGTDTQYF; CDR3 DNA: TGTGCCAGCGCTTGGGGGGGCACAGATACGCAGTATTTT
V gene: TRBV27; clone size: -; J gene: TRBJ2-1; D gene: TRBD2; CDR3 protein: CASRGGTSGSSSYNEQFF; CDR3 DNA: TGTGCCAGCAGGGGGGGGACTAGCGGGAGTTCGTCCTACAATGAGCAGTTCTTC
V gene: TRBV7-3; clone size: -; J gene: TRBJ2-1; D gene: TRBD2; CDR3 protein: CASSLIPSGRDEQFF; CDR3 DNA: TGTGCCAGCAGCTTAATTCCTAGCGGGAGAGACGAGCAGTTCTTC
V gene: TRBV5-6; clone size: few; J gene: TRBJ1-2; D gene: -; CDR3 protein: CASSLGRRSGYTF; CDR3 DNA: TGTGCCAGCAGCTTGGGGCGGCGGAGTGGCTACACCTTC
V gene: TRBV13; clone size: -; J gene: TRBJ1-2; D gene: -; CDR3 protein: CASSLRASYGYTF; CDR3 DNA: TGTGCCAGCAGCTTGAGGGCCTCCTATGGCTACACCTTC
V gene: TRBV6-1; clone size: -; J gene: TRBJ2-7; D gene: -; CDR3 protein: CASSEVGTPHEQYF; CDR3 DNA: TGTGCCAGCAGTGAAGTCGGGACACCCCACGAGCAGTACTTC
V gene: TRBV5-6; clone size: -; J gene: TRBJ1-5; D gene: TRBD1; CDR3 protein: CASSRSTGTGVNQPQHF; CDR3 DNA: TGTGCCAGCAGCCGATCAACCGGGACAGGGGTTAATCAGCCCCAGCATTTT
V gene: TRBV27; clone size: -; J gene: TRBJ2-1; D gene: TRBD2; CDR3 protein: CASSFDGRGDNEQFF; CDR3 DNA: TGTGCCAGCAGTTTTGACGGGAGGGGGGACAATGAGCAGTTCTTC
V gene: TRBV19; clone size: -; J gene: TRBJ1-1; D gene: -; CDR3 protein: CASSNSPDREAFF; CDR3 DNA: TGTGCCAGTAGTAACTCTCCAGACAGAGAAGCTTTCTTT